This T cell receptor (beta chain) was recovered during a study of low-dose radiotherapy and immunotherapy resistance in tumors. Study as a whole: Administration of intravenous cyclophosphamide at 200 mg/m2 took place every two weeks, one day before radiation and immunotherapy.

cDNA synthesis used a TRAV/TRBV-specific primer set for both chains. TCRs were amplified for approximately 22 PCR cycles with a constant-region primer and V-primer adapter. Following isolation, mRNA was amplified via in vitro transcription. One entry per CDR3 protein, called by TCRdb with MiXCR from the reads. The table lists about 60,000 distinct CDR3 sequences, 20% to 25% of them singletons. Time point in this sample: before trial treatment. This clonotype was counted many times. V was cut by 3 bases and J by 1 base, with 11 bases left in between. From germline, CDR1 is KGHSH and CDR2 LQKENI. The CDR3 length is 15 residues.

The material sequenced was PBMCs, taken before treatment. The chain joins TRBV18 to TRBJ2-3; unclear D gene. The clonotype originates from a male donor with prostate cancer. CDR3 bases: TGTGCCAGCTCACCCTACCCGGGCGGCACAGATACGCAGTATTTT. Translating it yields CASSPYPGGTDTQYF.